This T cell receptor beta chain originates from a study of blood T cell repertoires in COVID-19. Study summary: There were acute and convalescent COVID-19 samples, and they came from the United States, Italy and Spain.

Participant age was roughly 18 to 90 years, and participants resided in approximately 24 US areas. Authors' analysis steps: The assay estimated nucleated cells by amplifying reference gene primers. Data came from immunoSEQ multiplex PCR; TCRdb stores just in-frame clones and leaves some out. The D gene and trimming were derived from the DNA, and the V and J assignments and clone size from that table. The sample carries some 250,000 clones, 70% to 90% recorded once. The CDR3 consists of 16 residues. J lost 4 bases, V lost 6 bases, and 9 bases had no gene match. Germline V gene data show CDR1 as LNHDA and CDR2 as SQIVND (reference sequence).

The chain joins TRBV19 to TRBJ2-1; 10 nucleotides align to TRBD2. Sequenced: PBMCs or T cells enriched from blood (not recorded which). This TCR came from a woman in her forties or fifties who had recovered from COVID-19. CDR3 bases: TGTGCCAGTAGGAGTGCCAGCGGGAGGGTGTACAATGAGCAGTTCTTC. Amino acid sequence: CASRSASGRVYNEQFF.